This TCR beta chain emerged from a study of T cells in Graves' hyperthyroidism and ophthalmopathy. Researchers took RNA transcripts and amplified the TCR beta CDR3 regions from them. RT-PCR in the first round (using the HTBI primer set) targeted the TCR CDR3. MiXCR was run by TCRdb on the multiplex PCR reads, yielding one entry per CDR3 protein. The data contain 500,000 to 600,000 distinct CDR3 sequences, roughly 46% of them singletons. The CDR3 has 14 amino acids. CDR1 is DFQATT and CDR2 is SNEGSKA in the germline V gene (reference sequence). The trim removed 6 bases at V and 5 bases at J, leaving 11 bases unmatched.

The chain has TRBV20-1 and TRBJ1-1, with 8 bases lining up with TRBD1. The clonotype was recovered from a woman aged 18-30 years with Graves' hyperthyroidism. The sample comprised peripheral blood or thyroid tissue (not recorded which). The CDR3 region is CSATGAAGQTEAFF. CDR3 DNA: TGCAGTGCGACAGGGGCCGCAGGGCAGACTGAAGCTTTCTTT.